This T cell receptor (beta chain) was sequenced for a study of CD8+ T cells in alopecia areata. Notes on the study in general: Relative to normal scalp, lesional scalp, especially alopecia totalis/universalis, showed higher clonality.

This clone has just a few counts. Its antigen is as yet unknown. The CDR3 is 17 residues long. Trimming took off 6 bases at V and 2 bases at J, with 20 bases between the two ends. Germline assignment: CDR1 MNHEY and CDR2 SMNVEV (reference sequence). Specified treatment: oral pan-JAK inhibitor, 5-10 mg twice daily. Isolated RNA was reverse transcribed into cDNA used as the sequencing template. Only in-frame clones appear in the TCRdb table, and some are missing; sequencing was by immunoSEQ multiplex PCR. Here the sample spans tens of thousands of clones, roughly 50% being singletons. The chain has TRBV27 and TRBJ2-1; D may match TRBD1 or TRBD2 (9 bases each). This sample comprised CD8+ T cells sorted from blood, obtained around week 37, from a patient treated with tofacitinib. The TCR originated in a human donor with alopecia areata. CDR3 coding DNA: TGTGCCAGCAGACAGGGGGCTTCTAGCGGGACCTACAATGAGCAGTTCTTC. It translates to CASRQGASSGTYNEQFF.